This T cell receptor (beta chain) emerged from a study of blood T cell repertoires in COVID-19. CDR3 length: 13 amino acids. Profiling relied on immunoSEQ multiplex PCR, and the TCRdb table lists in-frame clones only, not all of them. The table lists about 190,000 clones, roughly nine tenths of them singletons. As regards this clone: At one end the junction does not follow the germline gene, possibly because of a read error.

This chain links TRBV12-3 or TRBV12-4 with TRBJ1-2, with 10 bases aligning to TRBD1. The source material was peripheral blood. This clonotype was sampled from a man aged 30 to 39 with acute or convalescent COVID-19. Written as DNA, the CDR3 is TGTGCCAGCAGTAGGACCGGGACAGGGGACATTTACTTC. This encodes CASSRTGTGDIYF.